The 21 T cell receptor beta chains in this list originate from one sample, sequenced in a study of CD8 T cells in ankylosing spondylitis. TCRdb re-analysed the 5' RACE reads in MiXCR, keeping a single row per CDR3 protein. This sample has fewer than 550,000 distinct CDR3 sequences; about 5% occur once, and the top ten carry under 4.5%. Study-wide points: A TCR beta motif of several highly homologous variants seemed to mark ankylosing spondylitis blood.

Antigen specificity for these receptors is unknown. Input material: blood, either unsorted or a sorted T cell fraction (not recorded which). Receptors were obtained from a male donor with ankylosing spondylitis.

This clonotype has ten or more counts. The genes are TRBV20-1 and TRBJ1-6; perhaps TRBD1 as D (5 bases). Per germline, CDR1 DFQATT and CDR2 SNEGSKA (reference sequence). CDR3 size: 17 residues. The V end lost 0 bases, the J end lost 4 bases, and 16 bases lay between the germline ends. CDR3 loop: CSARDPWGDSYNSPLHF. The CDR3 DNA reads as TGCAGTGCTAGAGATCCCTGGGGCGACAGTTATAATTCACCCCTCCACTTT.

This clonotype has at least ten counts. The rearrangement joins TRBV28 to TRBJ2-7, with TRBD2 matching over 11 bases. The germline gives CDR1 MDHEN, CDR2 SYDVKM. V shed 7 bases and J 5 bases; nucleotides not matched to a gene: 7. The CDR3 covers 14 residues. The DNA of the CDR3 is TGTGCCAGCACCGTAGCGGGAGGGCCTCACGAGCAGTACTTC. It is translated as CASTVAGGPHEQYF. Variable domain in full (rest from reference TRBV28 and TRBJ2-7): DVKVTQSSRYLVKRTGEKVFLECVQDMDHENMFWYRQDPGLGLRLIYFSYDVKMKEKGDIPEGYSVSREKKERFSLILESASTNQTSMYLCASTVAGGPHEQYFGPGTRLTVT.

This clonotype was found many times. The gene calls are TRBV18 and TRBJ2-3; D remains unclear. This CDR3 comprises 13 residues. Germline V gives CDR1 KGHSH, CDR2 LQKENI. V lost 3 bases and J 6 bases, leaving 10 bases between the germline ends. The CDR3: CASSPPVTDTQYF. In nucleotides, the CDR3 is TGTGCCAGCTCACCCCCAGTAACGGATACGCAGTATTTT.

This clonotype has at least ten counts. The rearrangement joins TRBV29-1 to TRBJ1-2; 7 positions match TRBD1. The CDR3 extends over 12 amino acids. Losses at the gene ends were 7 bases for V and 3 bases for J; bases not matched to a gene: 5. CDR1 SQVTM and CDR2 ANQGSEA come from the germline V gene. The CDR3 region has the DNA TGCAGCGGTGTCCAGGGGGACTATGGCTACACCTTC. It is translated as CSGVQGDYGYTF.

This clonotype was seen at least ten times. The CDR3 DNA reads as TGTGCCAGCAGCTCTTATGTAGCGGGAGGGCCATCCGAGCAGTACTTC. Its translation is CASSSYVAGGPSEQYF. The chain recombines TRBV5-6 with TRBJ2-7; 11 bases align to TRBD2. The CDR3 has 16 amino acids. Losses at the gene ends were 3 bases for V and 6 bases for J; bases not matched to a gene: 11. The germline gives CDR1 SGHDT, CDR2 YYEEEE.

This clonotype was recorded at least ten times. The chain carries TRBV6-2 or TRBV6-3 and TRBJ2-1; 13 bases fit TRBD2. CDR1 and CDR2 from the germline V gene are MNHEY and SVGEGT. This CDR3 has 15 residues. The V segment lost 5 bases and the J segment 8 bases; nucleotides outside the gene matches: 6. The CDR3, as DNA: TGTGCCAGCAGTGGGACTAGCGGGACTATCGATGAGCAGTTCTTC. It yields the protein CASSGTSGTIDEQFF.

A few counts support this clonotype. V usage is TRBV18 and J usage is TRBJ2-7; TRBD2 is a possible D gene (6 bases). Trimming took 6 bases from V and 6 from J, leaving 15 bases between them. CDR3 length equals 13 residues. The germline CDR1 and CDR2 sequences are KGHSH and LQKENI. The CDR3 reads CASSADLAREQYF. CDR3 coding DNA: TGTGCCAGCTCCGCGGATCTAGCGCGCGAGCAGTACTTC.

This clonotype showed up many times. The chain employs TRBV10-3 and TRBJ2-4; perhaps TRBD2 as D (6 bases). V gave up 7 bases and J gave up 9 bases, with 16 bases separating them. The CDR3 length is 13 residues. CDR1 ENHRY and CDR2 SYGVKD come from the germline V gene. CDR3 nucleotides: TGTGCCATCATGGGGACTGGGGAGAGCATTCAGTACTTC. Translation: CAIMGTGESIQYF.

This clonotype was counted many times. CDR3 DNA: TGTGCCAGCAGTGAATGGTACGAGCAGTACTTC. As protein: CASSEWYEQYF. The rearrangement uses TRBV25-1 and TRBJ2-7; unclear D gene. The CDR3 has 11 amino acids. Germline V gene data show CDR1 as MGHDK and CDR2 as SYGVNS. The ends were cut back, 1 base at V and 4 bases at J, with 2 bases in the middle.

The CDR3 DNA reads TGTGCCAGCAGCCAACAGGGTTATGAGCAGTTCTTC. This sequence encodes CASSQQGYEQFF. The rearrangement links TRBV5-5 to TRBJ2-1; a possible D gene is TRBD1 (6 bases). The V end was cut by 4 bases, the J end by 8 bases, with 10 bases between. This CDR3 has 12 residues. Germline V gene data show CDR1 as SGHKS and CDR2 as YYEKEE (reference sequence).

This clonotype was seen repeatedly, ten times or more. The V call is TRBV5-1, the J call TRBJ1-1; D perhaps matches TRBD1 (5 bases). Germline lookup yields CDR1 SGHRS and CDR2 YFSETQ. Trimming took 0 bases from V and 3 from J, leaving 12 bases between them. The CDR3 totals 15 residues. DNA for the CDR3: TGCGCCAGCAGCTTGGTTTATGTGGGGGACACTGAAGCTTTCTTT. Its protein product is CASSLVYVGDTEAFF.

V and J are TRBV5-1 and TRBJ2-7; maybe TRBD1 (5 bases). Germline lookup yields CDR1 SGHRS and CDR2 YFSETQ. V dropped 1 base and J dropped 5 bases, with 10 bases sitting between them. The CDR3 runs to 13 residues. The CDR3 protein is CASSLQGTDEQYF. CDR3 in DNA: TGCGCCAGCAGCTTGCAGGGAACGGACGAGCAGTACTTC. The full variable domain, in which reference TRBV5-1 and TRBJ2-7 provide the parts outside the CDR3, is KAGVTQTPRYLIKTRGQQVTLSCSPISGHRSVSWYQQTPGQGLQFLFEYFSETQRNKGNFPGRFSGRQFSNSRSEMNVSTLELGDSALYLCASSLQGTDEQYFGPGTRLTVT.

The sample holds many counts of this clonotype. The CDR3 loop reads CSARSLAGVYEQFF. The DNA of the CDR3 is TGCAGTGCTAGATCGCTAGCGGGAGTCTATGAGCAGTTCTTC. The V call is TRBV20-1, the J call TRBJ2-1, with TRBD2 matching 10 bases. The CDR3 extends over 14 amino acids. V lost 2 bases, J lost 8 bases, and 6 bases stayed unmatched. Germline-derived CDR1 and CDR2 are DFQATT and SNEGSKA (reference sequence).

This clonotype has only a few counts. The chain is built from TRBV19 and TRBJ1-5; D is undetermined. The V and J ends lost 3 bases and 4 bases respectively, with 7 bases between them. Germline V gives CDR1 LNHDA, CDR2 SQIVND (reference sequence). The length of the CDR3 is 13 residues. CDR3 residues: CASSMMGNQPQHF. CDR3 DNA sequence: TGTGCCAGTAGTATGATGGGAAATCAGCCCCAGCATTTT.

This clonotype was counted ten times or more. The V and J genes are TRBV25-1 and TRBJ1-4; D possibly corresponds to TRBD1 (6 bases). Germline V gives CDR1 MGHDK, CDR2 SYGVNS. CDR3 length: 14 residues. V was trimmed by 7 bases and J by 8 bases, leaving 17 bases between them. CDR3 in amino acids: CASIPGQDLEKLFF. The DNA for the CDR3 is TGTGCCAGCATTCCGGGACAAGACTTAGAAAAACTGTTTTTT.

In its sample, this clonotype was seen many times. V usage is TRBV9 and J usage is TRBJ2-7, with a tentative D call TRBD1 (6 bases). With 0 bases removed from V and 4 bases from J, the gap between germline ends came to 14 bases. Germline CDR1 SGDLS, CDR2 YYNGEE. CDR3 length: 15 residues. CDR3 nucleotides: TGTGCCAGCAGCGTAGGGGACACCTCCTTTTACGAGCAGTACTTC. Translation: CASSVGDTSFYEQYF. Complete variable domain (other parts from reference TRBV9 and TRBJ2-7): DSGVTQTPKHLITATGQRVTLRCSPRSGDLSVYWYQQSLDQGLQFLIQYYNGEERAKGNILERFSAQQFPDLHSELNLSSLELGDSALYFCASSVGDTSFYEQYFGPGTRLTVT.

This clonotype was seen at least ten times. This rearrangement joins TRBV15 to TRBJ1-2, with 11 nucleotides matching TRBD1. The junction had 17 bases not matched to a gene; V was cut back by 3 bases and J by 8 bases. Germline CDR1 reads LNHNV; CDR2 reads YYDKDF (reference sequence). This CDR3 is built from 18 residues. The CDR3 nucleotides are TGTGCCACCAGCAGGTCCCCCATATCCGGGACAGGGGGTTGGGGCTACACCTTC. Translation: CATSRSPISGTGGWGYTF. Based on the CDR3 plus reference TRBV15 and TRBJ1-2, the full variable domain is DAMVIQNPRYQVTQFGKPVTLSCSQTLNHNVMYWYQQKSSQAPKLLFHYYDKDFNNEADTPDNFQSRRPNTSFCFLDIRSPGLGDTAMYLCATSRSPISGTGGWGYTFGSGTRLTVV.

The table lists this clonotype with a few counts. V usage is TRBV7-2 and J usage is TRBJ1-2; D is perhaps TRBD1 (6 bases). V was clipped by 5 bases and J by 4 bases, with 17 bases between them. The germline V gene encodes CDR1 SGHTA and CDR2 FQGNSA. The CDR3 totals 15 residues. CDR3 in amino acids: CASSTTGMRGYGYTF. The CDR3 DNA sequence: TGTGCCAGCAGCACCACAGGGATGCGAGGCTATGGCTACACCTTC.

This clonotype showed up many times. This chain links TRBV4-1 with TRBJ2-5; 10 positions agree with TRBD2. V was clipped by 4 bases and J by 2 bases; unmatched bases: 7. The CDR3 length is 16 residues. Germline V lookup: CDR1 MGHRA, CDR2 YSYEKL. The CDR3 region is CASSPLGSGRQETQYF. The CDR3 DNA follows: TGCGCCAGCAGCCCCCTGGGTAGCGGGAGGCAAGAGACCCAGTACTTC.

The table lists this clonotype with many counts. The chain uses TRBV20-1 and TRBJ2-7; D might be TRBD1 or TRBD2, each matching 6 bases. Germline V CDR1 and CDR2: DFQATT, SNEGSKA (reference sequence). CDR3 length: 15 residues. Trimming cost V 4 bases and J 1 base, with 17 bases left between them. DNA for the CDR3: TGCAGTGCTACGACTGGAGGGGGGTTTTCCTACGAGCAGTACTTC. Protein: CSATTGGGFSYEQYF.

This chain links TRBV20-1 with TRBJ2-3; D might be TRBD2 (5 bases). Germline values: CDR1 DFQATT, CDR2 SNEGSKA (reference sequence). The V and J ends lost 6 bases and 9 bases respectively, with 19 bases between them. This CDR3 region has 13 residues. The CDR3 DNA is TGCAGTGCGAAAAACGGGGTACGCAAGACGCAGTATTTT. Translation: CSAKNGVRKTQYF.